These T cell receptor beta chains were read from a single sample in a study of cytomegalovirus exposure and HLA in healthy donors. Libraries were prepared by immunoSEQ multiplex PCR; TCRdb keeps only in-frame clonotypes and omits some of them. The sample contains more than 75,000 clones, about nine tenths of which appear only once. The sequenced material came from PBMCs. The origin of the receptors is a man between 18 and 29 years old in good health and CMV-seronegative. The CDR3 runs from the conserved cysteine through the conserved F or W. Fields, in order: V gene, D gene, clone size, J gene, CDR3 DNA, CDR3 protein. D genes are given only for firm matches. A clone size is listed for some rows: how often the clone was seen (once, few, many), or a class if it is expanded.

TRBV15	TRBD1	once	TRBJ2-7	TGTGCCACCAGCAGAGATACCTCCGGGACAGTGGGATTTCGGCAGTACTTC	CATSRDTSGTVGFRQYF
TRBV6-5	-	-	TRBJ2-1	TGTGCCAGCTCCCCCCGTGGCCTCCTCATTGAGCAGTTCTTC	CASSPRGLLIEQFF
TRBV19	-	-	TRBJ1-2	TGTGCCTGCCACAGGACTAACTATGGCTACACCTTC	CACHRTNYGYTF
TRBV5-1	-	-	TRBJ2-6	TGCGCCAGCAGCTCGGCGACTACCTCTGGGGCCAACGTCCTGACTTTC	CASSSATTSGANVLTF
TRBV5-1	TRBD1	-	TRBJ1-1	TGCGCCAGCAGCGGGGACAGGGCTGTTTCCACTGAAGCTTTCTTT	CASSGDRAVSTEAFF
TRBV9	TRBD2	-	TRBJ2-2	TGTGCCAGCAGCGTAGTCCCTTCGCGGGAGACGAACACCGGGGAGCTGTTTTTT	CASSVVPSRETNTGELFF
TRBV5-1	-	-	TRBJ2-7	TGCGCCAGCAGCTTTGAGGTGGGGGGATCCTACGAGCAGTACTTC	CASSFEVGGSYEQYF
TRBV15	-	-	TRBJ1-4	TGTGCCACCAGCAGACAAAGCATTCTAACCCTCGGACAGACAGATAATGAAAAACTGTTTTTT	CATSRQSILTLGQTDNEKLFF
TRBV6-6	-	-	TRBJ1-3	TGTGCCAGCACCGCGGGGGGATCTGGAAACACCATATATTTT	CASTAGGSGNTIYF
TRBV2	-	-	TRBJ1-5	TGTGCCAGCAGTGAAAAGGCAGGGGTTAGAGATCAGCCCCAGCATTTT	CASSEKAGVRDQPQHF
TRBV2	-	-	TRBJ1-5	TGTGCCAGCGGGGGCAGGCGCTCTGATCAGCCCCAGCATTTT	CASGGRRSDQPQHF
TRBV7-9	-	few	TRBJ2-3	TGTGCCACCAAGAGGTCGGGAGCTAGCACAGATACGCAGTATTTT	CATKRSGASTDTQYF
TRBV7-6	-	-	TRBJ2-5	TGTGCCAGCAGCGCCCGTAACAGGGAGTTGGGAGAGACCCAGTACTTC	CASSARNRELGETQYF
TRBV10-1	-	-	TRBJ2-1	TGCGCCGGCCGCGGTGGGGAGCAGTTCTTC	CAGRGGEQFF
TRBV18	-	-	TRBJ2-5	TGTGCCAGCTCACCTGGGCAGGAGACCCAGTACTTC	CASSPGQETQYF
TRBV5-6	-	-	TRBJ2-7	TGTGCCAGCAGCCAAACCGGGACACCCTACGAGCAGTACTTC	CASSQTGTPYEQYF
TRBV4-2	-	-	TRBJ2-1	TGTGCCAGCAGCCAAGATCGCAATGAGCAGTTCTTC	CASSQDRNEQFF
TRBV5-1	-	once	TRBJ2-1	TGCGCCAGCAGCTTGATAAATCTTCCCGGGGATGAGCAGTTCTTC	CASSLINLPGDEQFF
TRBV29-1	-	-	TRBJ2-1	TGCAGCGTGGGCCTACGCCGGCAGGGCAATGAGCAGTTCTTC	CSVGLRRQGNEQFF
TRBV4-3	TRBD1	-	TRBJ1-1	TGCGCCAGCAGCCAAGGACAGGGAGCCCTAGGCACTGAAGCTTTCTTT	CASSQGQGALGTEAFF
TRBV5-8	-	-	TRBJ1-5	TGTGCCAGCGGGGCTTATAGCAATCAGCCCCAGCATTTT	CASGAYSNQPQHF
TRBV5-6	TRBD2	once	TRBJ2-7	TGTGCCAGCAGCGGCGAGAGACTAGCGGGAGGCGAGCAGTACTTC	CASSGERLAGGEQYF